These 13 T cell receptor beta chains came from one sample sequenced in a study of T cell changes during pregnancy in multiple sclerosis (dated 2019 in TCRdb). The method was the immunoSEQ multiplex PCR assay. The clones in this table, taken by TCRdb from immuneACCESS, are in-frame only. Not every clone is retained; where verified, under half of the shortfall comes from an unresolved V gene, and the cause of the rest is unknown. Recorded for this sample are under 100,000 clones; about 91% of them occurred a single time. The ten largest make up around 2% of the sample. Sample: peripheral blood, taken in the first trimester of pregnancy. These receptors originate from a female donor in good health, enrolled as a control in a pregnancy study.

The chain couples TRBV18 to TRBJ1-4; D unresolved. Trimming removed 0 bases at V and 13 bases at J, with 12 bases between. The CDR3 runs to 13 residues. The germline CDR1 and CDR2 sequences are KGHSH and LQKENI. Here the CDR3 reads CASSPPSTRGLFF. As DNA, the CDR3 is TGTGCCAGCTCACCACCTTCTACCCGTGGACTGTTTTTT. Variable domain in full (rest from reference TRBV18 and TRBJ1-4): NAGVMQNPRHLVRRRGQEARLRCSPMKGHSHVYWYRQLPEEGLKFMVYLQKENIIDESGMPKERFSAEFPKEGPSILRIQQVVRGDSAAYFCASSPPSTRGLFFGSGTQLSVL.

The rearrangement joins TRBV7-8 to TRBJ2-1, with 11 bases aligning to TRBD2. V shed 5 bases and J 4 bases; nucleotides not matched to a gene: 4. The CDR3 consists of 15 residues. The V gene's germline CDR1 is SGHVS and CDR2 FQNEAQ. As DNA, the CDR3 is TGTGCCAGCAGCCAACTAGCGGGGGCTTACAATGAGCAGTTCTTC. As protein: CASSQLAGAYNEQFF.

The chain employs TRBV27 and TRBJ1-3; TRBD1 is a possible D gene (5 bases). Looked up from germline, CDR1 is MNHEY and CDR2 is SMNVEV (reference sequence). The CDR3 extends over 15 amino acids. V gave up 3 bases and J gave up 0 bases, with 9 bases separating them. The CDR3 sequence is CASSLARDSGNTIYF. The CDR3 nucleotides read TGTGCCAGCAGTTTGGCCAGGGACTCTGGAAACACCATATATTTT.

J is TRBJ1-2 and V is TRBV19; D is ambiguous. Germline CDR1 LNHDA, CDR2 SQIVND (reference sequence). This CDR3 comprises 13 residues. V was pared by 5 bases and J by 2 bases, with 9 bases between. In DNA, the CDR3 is TGTGCCAGTAGTTCGCTTCAGAACTATGGCTACACCTTC. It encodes CASSSLQNYGYTF.

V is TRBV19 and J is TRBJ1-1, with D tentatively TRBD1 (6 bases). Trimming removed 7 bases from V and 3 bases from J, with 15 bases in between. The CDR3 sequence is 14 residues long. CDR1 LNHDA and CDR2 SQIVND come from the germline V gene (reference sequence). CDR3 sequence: CASTAGEGYTEAFF. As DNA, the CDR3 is TGTGCCAGTACCGCAGGGGAAGGGTACACTGAAGCTTTCTTT.

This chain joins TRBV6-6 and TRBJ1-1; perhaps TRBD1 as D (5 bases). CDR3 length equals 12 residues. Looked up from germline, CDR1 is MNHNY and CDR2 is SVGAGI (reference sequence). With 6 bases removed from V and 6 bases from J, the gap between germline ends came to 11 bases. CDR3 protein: CASRESGAEAFF. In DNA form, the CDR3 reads TGTGCCAGCAGGGAGTCGGGGGCTGAAGCTTTCTTT.

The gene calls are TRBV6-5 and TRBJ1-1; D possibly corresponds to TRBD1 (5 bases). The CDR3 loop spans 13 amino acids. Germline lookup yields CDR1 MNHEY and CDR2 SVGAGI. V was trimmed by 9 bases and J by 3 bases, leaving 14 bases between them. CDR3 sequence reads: CASFETEDTEAFF. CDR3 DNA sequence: TGTGCCAGTTTCGAGACAGAGGACACTGAAGCTTTCTTT.

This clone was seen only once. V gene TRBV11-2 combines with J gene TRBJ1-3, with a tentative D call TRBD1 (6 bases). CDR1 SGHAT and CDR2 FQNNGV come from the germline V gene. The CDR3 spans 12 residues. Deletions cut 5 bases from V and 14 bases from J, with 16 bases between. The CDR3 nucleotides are TGTGCCAGCAGCCACGGACAGACAAAAGTATATTTT. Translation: CASSHGQTKVYF.

The chain's CDR3 is CASSQEALVVGDEQFF. CDR3 nucleotides: TGTGCCAGCAGCCAAGAGGCCCTAGTAGTCGGGGATGAGCAGTTCTTC. The chain has TRBV4-2 and TRBJ2-1; D may be TRBD2 (5 bases). Germline CDR1 LGHNA, CDR2 YNFKEQ. The CDR3 extends over 16 amino acids. Deletions cut 0 bases from V and 8 bases from J, with 17 bases between.

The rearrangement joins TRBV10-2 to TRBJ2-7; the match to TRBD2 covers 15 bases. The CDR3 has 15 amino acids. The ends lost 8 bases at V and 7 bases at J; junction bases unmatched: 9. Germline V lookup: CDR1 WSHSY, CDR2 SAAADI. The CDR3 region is CASQSGTSGGPEQYF. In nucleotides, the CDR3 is TGCGCCAGCCAGTCCGGGACTAGCGGGGGGCCTGAGCAGTACTTC.

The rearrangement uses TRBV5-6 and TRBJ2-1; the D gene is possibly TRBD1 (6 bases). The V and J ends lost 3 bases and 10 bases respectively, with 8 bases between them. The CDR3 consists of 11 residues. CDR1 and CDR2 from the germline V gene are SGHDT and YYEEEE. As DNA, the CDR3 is TGTGCCAGCAGCTCGACAGGCGAGCAGTTCTTC. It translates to CASSSTGEQFF. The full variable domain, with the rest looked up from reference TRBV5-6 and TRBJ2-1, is DAGVTQSPTHLIKTRGQQVTLRCSPKSGHDTVSWYQQALGQGPQFIFQYYEEEERQRGNFPDRFSGHQFPNYSSELNVNALLLGDSALYLCASSSTGEQFFGPGTRLTVL.

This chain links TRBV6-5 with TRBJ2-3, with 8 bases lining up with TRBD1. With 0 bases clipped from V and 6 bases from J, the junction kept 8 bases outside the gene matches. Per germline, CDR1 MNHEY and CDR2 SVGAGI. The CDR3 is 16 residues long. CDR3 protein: CASSYSDRAFLDTQYF. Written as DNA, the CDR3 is TGTGCCAGCAGTTACTCGGACAGGGCGTTCCTTGATACGCAGTATTTT.

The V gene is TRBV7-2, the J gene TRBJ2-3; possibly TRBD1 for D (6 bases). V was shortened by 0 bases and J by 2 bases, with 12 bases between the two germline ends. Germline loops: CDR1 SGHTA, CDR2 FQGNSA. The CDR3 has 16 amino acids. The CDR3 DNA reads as TGTGCCAGCAGCTTAGCGCCCCAGGGGTCCACAGATACGCAGTATTTT. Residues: CASSLAPQGSTDTQYF.